Listed below are T cell receptor beta chains from one sample, sequenced in a study of monozygotic twins with inflammatory bowel disease. TCRdb re-called the 5' RACE reads and shows each CDR3 protein once, DNA omitted. This sample contains 300,000 to 400,000 distinct CDR3 sequences. Sample: blood. These receptors all stem from a human donor with ulcerative colitis or Crohn's disease, or a healthy co-twin of an affected twin (not recorded which). CDR3s include the opening cysteine and the closing phenylalanine or tryptophan. Fields, in order: V gene, J gene, CDR3 protein.

V: TRBV29-1; J: TRBJ1-1; CDR3: CSVSRGQDTEAFF
V: TRBV5-1; J: TRBJ2-7; CDR3: CASSPTTGANSYEQYF
V: TRBV5-1; J: TRBJ2-5; CDR3: CASRTDPQETQYF
V: TRBV4-1; J: TRBJ2-1; CDR3: CASSQYSYLRNEQFF
V: TRBV20-1; J: TRBJ2-5; CDR3: CSARGTGGQETQYF
V: TRBV6-7; J: TRBJ1-2; CDR3: CASSCREGPPNYGYTF
V: TRBV27; J: TRBJ2-1; CDR3: CASKGGYNEQFF
V: TRBV10-3; J: TRBJ2-5; CDR3: CAISRLAGQETQYF
V: TRBV9; J: TRBJ1-5; CDR3: CASSVAGMGSEQHF
V: TRBV7-3; J: TRBJ1-6; CDR3: CASSLYRGPGSPLHF
V: TRBV7-9; J: TRBJ2-7; CDR3: CASSLALGQGANEQYF
V: TRBV2; J: TRBJ1-1; CDR3: CASSVAGFRDEAFF
V: TRBV5-5; J: TRBJ1-1; CDR3: CASSLAWRVTEAFF
V: TRBV29-1; J: TRBJ1-1; CDR3: CSVAGGWGMNTEAFF
V: TRBV6-6; J: TRBJ2-7; CDR3: CASSRDRVIYEQYF
V: TRBV2; J: TRBJ2-2; CDR3: CASSVPAGSNTGELFF
V: TRBV10-3; J: TRBJ2-7; CDR3: CAITAAGGSYEQYF
V: TRBV7-3; J: TRBJ1-4; CDR3: CASSLDEATNEKLFF
V: TRBV7-8; J: TRBJ2-5; CDR3: CASREAVLTQETQYF
V: TRBV7-3; J: TRBJ2-1; CDR3: CASSLRPGLGDPMQFF
V: TRBV12-3/TRBV12-4; J: TRBJ2-3; CDR3: CASNRGASLDTQYF
V: TRBV28; J: TRBJ2-6; CDR3: CASSLRTGKSSGANVLTF
V: TRBV11-3; J: TRBJ2-1; CDR3: CASSSTGIEQFF
V: TRBV20-1; J: TRBJ2-1; CDR3: CSAYRLAGRTNEQFF
V: TRBV6-5; J: TRBJ2-2; CDR3: CASRSGQGLLLGELFF
V: TRBV19; J: TRBJ2-7; CDR3: CASSIYLEDTYEQYF
V: TRBV7-9; J: TRBJ2-5; CDR3: CASSIRQGQETQYF
V: TRBV9; J: TRBJ2-3; CDR3: CASSSWGSTDTRYF
V: TRBV4-3; J: TRBJ2-5; CDR3: CASSQGLSLAAETQYF
V: TRBV10-3; J: TRBJ2-2; CDR3: CAISVGGSRYTGELFF
V: TRBV5-1; J: TRBJ1-1; CDR3: CASSLSGSMNTDAFF
V: TRBV6-5; J: TRBJ2-5; CDR3: CASSYTRFRETQYF
V: TRBV6-5; J: TRBJ2-7; CDR3: CASSYGNRHYYEQYF
V: TRBV7-2; J: TRBJ2-7; CDR3: CASSLRGRVSYEQYF
V: TRBV15; J: TRBJ1-6; CDR3: CATSRGDRGNNSPLHF
V: TRBV18; J: TRBJ2-5; CDR3: CASSPLTRHLTQETQYF
V: TRBV19; J: TRBJ1-6; CDR3: CASSIARGVNSPLHF
V: TRBV20-1; J: TRBJ1-2; CDR3: CSAPQGSYGYTF
V: TRBV7-9; J: TRBJ2-7; CDR3: CASSSGTLPYEQYF
V: TRBV19; J: TRBJ2-7; CDR3: CASSMGQDYEQYF
V: TRBV29-1; J: TRBJ1-2; CDR3: CSVPRDQGYGYTF
V: TRBV4-1; J: TRBJ2-3; CDR3: CASRTSGGPTTDTQYF
V: TRBV19; J: TRBJ2-6; CDR3: CASSDGTGANVLTF
V: TRBV12-3/TRBV12-4; J: TRBJ1-4; CDR3: CASSSYSQEKLFF
V: TRBV5-1; J: TRBJ2-1; CDR3: CASSLGPGAEQFF
V: TRBV6-2/TRBV6-3; J: TRBJ2-5; CDR3: CASINRQGRKTQYF
V: TRBV20-1; J: TRBJ2-1; CDR3: CSATLAAGGNEQFF
V: TRBV6-2/TRBV6-3; J: TRBJ2-1; CDR3: CAIRGAYNEQFF
V: TRBV5-1; J: TRBJ2-7; CDR3: CASSLETQGSYEQYF
V: TRBV14; J: TRBJ1-2; CDR3: CASSQVQGWNYGYTF
V: TRBV4-3; J: TRBJ2-3; CDR3: CASSQDATGTNTDTQYF
V: TRBV6-5; J: TRBJ2-3; CDR3: CASSYAGVQYF
V: TRBV6-5; J: TRBJ2-1; CDR3: CASRQGSYNEQFF
V: TRBV7-2; J: TRBJ2-1; CDR3: CASSLRRGAQQFF
V: TRBV4-3; J: TRBJ2-7; CDR3: CASSQDASQLYEQYF
V: TRBV6-1; J: TRBJ2-1; CDR3: CASSEGLVVGGQQFF
V: TRBV5-1; J: TRBJ2-5; CDR3: CASSLDRGLGETQYF